Presented here are 11 T cell receptor beta chains from one specimen sequenced in a study of post-analysis software for immune sequencing data. Antigen specificity for these receptors is unknown. Broader study findings: TRBV5-6, TRBV5-1 and TRBV20-1 were among several TRBV segments more frequent in patients than controls.

Tagging with unique molecular identifiers was a feature of the TCR beta cDNA libraries. Using its own MiXCR run on the PCR reads, TCRdb lists one record per CDR3 protein. The sample contains roughly 650,000 distinct CDR3 sequences, about 60% of which appear only once. Sequenced material: blood. The receptors here all came from a girl aged 2-10 years with multiple sclerosis.

The V and J genes are TRBV21-1 and TRBJ2-1; TRBD2 was called by the table and not checked on the DNA. TRBV21-1 is a pseudogene segment. The CDR3 extends over 13 amino acids. The CDR3 loop is CASSKALAGEQFF. In nucleotides, the CDR3 is TGTGCCAGCAGCAAAGCTCTCGCGGGTGAGCAGTTCTTC.

This clonotype was seen just once. The chain uses TRBV10-3 and TRBJ2-1, with TRBD2 matching 11 bases. From germline, CDR1 is ENHRY and CDR2 SYGVKD. There are 15 residues in the CDR3. J gave up 9 bases and V 6 bases, and 10 bases lay outside the gene matches. In DNA form, the CDR3 reads TGTGCCATCAGCGACCTAGCGGGGGGCCAGGGTGAGCAGTTCTTC. Translated, it gives CAISDLAGGQGEQFF.

V and J are TRBV3-1 and TRBJ2-1; D call uncertain. V gave up 0 bases and J gave up 5 bases, with 20 bases separating them. The CDR3 has 18 amino acids. Germline V gene sequence: CDR1 LGHDT, CDR2 YNNKEL (reference sequence). The CDR3 here is CASSQDEAVGSRDNEQFF. CDR3 nucleotide sequence: TGTGCCAGCAGCCAAGATGAAGCCGTCGGATCTCGGGACAATGAGCAGTTCTTC.

The chain uses TRBV27 and TRBJ2-7, with D perhaps matching TRBD2 (7 bases). Between the trimmed V and J ends, which lost 7 bases and 5 bases, there was a span of 15 bases. The CDR3 is 13 amino acids. Germline V lookup: CDR1 MNHEY, CDR2 SMNVEV (reference sequence). CDR3 coding DNA: TGTGCCAGCAAGGGGGGGATCAGCAACGAGCAGTACTTC. Encoded protein: CASKGGISNEQYF.

V is TRBV7-2 and J is TRBJ1-6, with D possibly TRBD1 on 6 matching bases. CDR3 length equals 15 residues. Germline V gene sequence: CDR1 SGHTA, CDR2 FQGNSA. Trimming left V 5 bases short and J 7 bases short, with 15 bases between. The CDR3 region is CASSRTVLGNSPLHF. The CDR3 bases are TGTGCCAGCAGCCGGACAGTACTAGGGAATTCACCCCTCCACTTT.

V gene TRBV2 combines with J gene TRBJ2-5; D may match TRBD1 or TRBD2 (6 bases each). V was shortened by 6 bases and J by 0 bases, with 14 bases between the two germline ends. The germline gives CDR1 SNHLY, CDR2 FYNNEI. This CDR3 contains 15 residues. The CDR3 DNA is TGTGCCAGCAGGCCGAGGGGGGTGTACCAAGAGACCCAGTACTTC. Translated: CASRPRGVYQETQYF.

This clonotype was seen a few times. The chain combines TRBV6-1 with TRBJ2-1, with 7 bases that match TRBD2. V gave up 6 bases and J gave up 1 base; unmatched junction bases: 6. Germline V CDR1 and CDR2: MNHNS, SASEGT. The CDR3 sequence is 15 residues long. CDR3 residues: CASSSISGSYNEQFF. The CDR3 DNA is TGTGCCAGCAGCAGTATTAGCGGGTCCTACAATGAGCAGTTCTTC.

To note about this clonotype: The junction shows a germline mismatch at one end, possibly a read error. The J gene is TRBJ2-5, the V gene TRBV29-1; no reliable D call. Germline V lookup: CDR1 SQVTM, CDR2 ANQGSEA. This CDR3 spans 13 amino acids. CDR3 sequence: CSVRDGPQGTQYF. The DNA for the CDR3 is TGCAGCGTTAGAGACGGGCCCCAAGGGACCCAGTACTTC. The whole variable domain, remainder taken from reference TRBV29-1 and TRBJ2-5, is SAVISQKPSRDICQRGTSLTIQCQVDSQVTMMFWYRQQPGQSLTLIATANQGSEATYESGFVIDKFPISRPNLTFSTLTVSNMSPEDSSIYLCSVRDGPQGTQYFGPGTRLLVL.

The V and J genes are TRBV13 and TRBJ1-2; D not resolved. The CDR3 has 13 residues. Trimming took 5 bases from V and 1 from J, leaving 8 bases between them. From germline, CDR1 is PRHDT and CDR2 FYEKMQ (reference sequence). The CDR3 DNA follows: TGTGCCAGCAGCCCGCAAAATAACTATGGCTACACCTTC. It encodes CASSPQNNYGYTF.

This clonotype has just a few counts. The chain uses TRBV9 and TRBJ2-1; 10 bases are a match to TRBD2. V shed 0 bases, J shed 4 bases, and the junction held 10 bases outside the gene matches. The CDR3 runs to 18 residues. Germline CDR1 reads SGDLS; CDR2 reads YYNGEE. The CDR3 coding sequence is TGTGCCAGCAGCGTAGGATCCCCAACTAGCGGGAAGTACAATGAGCAGTTCTTC. Translated: CASSVGSPTSGKYNEQFF.

As regards this clonotype: A junction end diverges from the germline sequence, so it may reflect a read error. The chain uses TRBV5-1 and TRBJ2-3; possibly TRBD2 for D (5 bases). The CDR3 runs to 12 residues. In germline, CDR1 is SGHRS, CDR2 YFSETQ. CDR3 DNA sequence: TGCGTCAGCTCACGGGGAGCAGATACGCAGTATTTT. Protein product: CVSSRGADTQYF.